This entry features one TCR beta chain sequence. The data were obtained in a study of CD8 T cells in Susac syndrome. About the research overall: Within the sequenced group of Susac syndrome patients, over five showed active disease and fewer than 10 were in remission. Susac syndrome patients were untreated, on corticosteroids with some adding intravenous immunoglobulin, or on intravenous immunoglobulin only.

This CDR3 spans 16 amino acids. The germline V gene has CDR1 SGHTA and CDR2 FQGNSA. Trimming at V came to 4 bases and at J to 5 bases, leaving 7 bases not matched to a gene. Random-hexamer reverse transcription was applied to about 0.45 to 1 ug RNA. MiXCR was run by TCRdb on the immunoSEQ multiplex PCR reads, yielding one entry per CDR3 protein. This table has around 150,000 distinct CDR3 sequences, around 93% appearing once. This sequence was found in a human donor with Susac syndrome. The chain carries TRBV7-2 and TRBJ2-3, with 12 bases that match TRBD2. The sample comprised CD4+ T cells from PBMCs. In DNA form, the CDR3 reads TGTGCCAGCAGCTCCGGACTAGCGGGATTCAAAGATACGCAGTATTTT. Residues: CASSSGLAGFKDTQYF. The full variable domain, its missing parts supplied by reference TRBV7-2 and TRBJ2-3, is GAGVSQSPSNKVTEKGKDVELRCDPISGHTALYWYRQSLGQGLEFLIYFQGNSAPDKSGLPSDRFSAERTGGSVSTLTIQRTQQEDSAVYLCASSSGLAGFKDTQYFGPGTRLTVL.